Listed below are T cell receptor beta chains from one sample, sequenced in a study of cytomegalovirus exposure and HLA in healthy donors. TCRdb's copy holds only in-frame clones and misses some; the assay was immunoSEQ multiplex PCR. The sample shows 200,000 to 250,000 clones, 60% to 80% of them seen only once. Input material: PBMCs. The source is a woman under 40 in good health and CMV-seronegative. The CDR3 runs from the conserved cysteine through the conserved F or W. Each record gives: CDR3 DNA, CDR3 protein, D gene, V gene, J gene, clone size. A D gene is named only where the DNA matches it firmly. The listing skips clone size in some rows; elsewhere it reads once, few, many or a size class.

TGTGCCAGCTCACCACCCGGCAGGGCCGGGGAGCTGTTTTTT,CASSPPGRAGELFF,NA,TRBV18,TRBJ2-2,NA
TGTGCCAGCAGCTTTGCGGCAGACTCACCCCTCCACTTT,CASSFAADSPLHF,NA,TRBV7-3,TRBJ1-6,NA
TGTGCCAGCAGTGACCCCCGAGGGGGGGGGAACACTGAAGCTTTCTTT,CASSDPRGGGNTEAFF,NA,TRBV2,TRBJ1-1,NA
TGTGCCAGCAGGTTAGGGCAGGCCTATGGCTACACCTTC,CASRLGQAYGYTF,NA,TRBV28,TRBJ1-2,NA
TGCGCCAGCAGCCAAGAATCCCCGTCTATCTGGGGACAGCCGTTCTCCTACGAGCAGTACTTC,CASSQESPSIWGQPFSYEQYF,TRBD1,TRBV4-1,TRBJ2-7,NA
TGCGCCAGCAGCTTAGGTGCTAGCGGAGTCGCTAGCACAGATACGCAGTATTTT,CASSLGASGVASTDTQYF,TRBD2,TRBV5-1,TRBJ2-3,NA
TGTGCCAGCAGCCCAGATCCTAGCGACGAGCAGTACTTC,CASSPDPSDEQYF,NA,TRBV9,TRBJ2-7,NA
TGCGCCAGCAGCTGGGACGTAGCGGGCTACGAGCAGTACTTC,CASSWDVAGYEQYF,TRBD2,TRBV5-1,TRBJ2-7,NA
TGTGCCAGCAGTTTAAGCGCTAGCGGGGTCACAGATACGCAGTATTTT,CASSLSASGVTDTQYF,TRBD2,TRBV28,TRBJ2-3,NA
TGTGCCAGCTACTCTGGACAGGGCACAGATACGCAGTATTTT,CASYSGQGTDTQYF,TRBD1,TRBV2,TRBJ2-3,NA
TGTGCCAGCAGCAGGGGGCACTTCTACGAGCAGTACTTC,CASSRGHFYEQYF,TRBD1,TRBV11-2,TRBJ2-7,NA
TGCGCCAGCGGAGACAGGGGCCCAGATACGCAGTATTTT,CASGDRGPDTQYF,TRBD1,TRBV5-1,TRBJ2-3,NA
TGTGCCATCAGTGGGGGGACAGTTACCAATCAGCCCCAGCATTTT,CAISGGTVTNQPQHF,TRBD1,TRBV10-3,TRBJ1-5,NA
TGTGCCAGCAGCTTAGTAGGGACAGCTAGCAATCAGCCCCAGCATTTT,CASSLVGTASNQPQHF,TRBD1,TRBV7-2,TRBJ1-5,NA
TGCGCCAGCAGCCAAGAGGACAGGTTAGATGGCTACACCTTC,CASSQEDRLDGYTF,TRBD1,TRBV4-1,TRBJ1-2,NA
TGTGCCAGCAGCGCCACAGGGCCCAGCGTAACCTACGAGCAGTACTTC,CASSATGPSVTYEQYF,NA,TRBV9,TRBJ2-7,NA
TGTGCCAGCAGTGTTGACAGGGTTCAGGGCAATCAGCCCCAGCATTTT,CASSVDRVQGNQPQHF,TRBD1,TRBV6-1,TRBJ1-5,NA
TGTGCCAGCTCACTCATGCTCGGGACTAGCGGGAGTGGCGGGCCCTACGAGCAGTACTTC,CASSLMLGTSGSGGPYEQYF,TRBD2,TRBV18,TRBJ2-7,NA
TGTGCCAGCAGCTTAGGGCAGGGCCCAGCTTTCTTT,CASSLGQGPAFF,NA,TRBV7-9,TRBJ1-1,few
TGTGCCAGCAGCTTAGCGGAGGCGGGGCAGTTCTTC,CASSLAEAGQFF,NA,TRBV7-8,TRBJ2-1,NA
TGCGCCAGCAGCTTGGTGGGGGGCTACGAGCAGTACTTC,CASSLVGGYEQYF,NA,TRBV5-1,TRBJ2-7,once
TGTGCCATCAGTGAGTCTGGCCGGGACAGGGGATCCTACGAGCAGTACTTC,CAISESGRDRGSYEQYF,TRBD1,TRBV10-3,TRBJ2-7,NA
TGTGCCAGCAGCTCACAGGGGGGGGGCCAAGGCTATGGCTACACCTTC,CASSSQGGGQGYGYTF,TRBD1,TRBV7-8,TRBJ1-2,once
TGCGCCAGCAGCCCCCGTTTCGGGGAGTATGATACGCAGTATTTT,CASSPRFGEYDTQYF,NA,TRBV4-1,TRBJ2-3,NA
TGTGCCAGCTCACGACAGGGAGCAACTAATGAAAAACTGTTTTTT,CASSRQGATNEKLFF,TRBD1,TRBV18,TRBJ1-4,once
TGTGCCAGCAGTATTGAGCGAGCAACCTACAATGAGCAGTTCTTC,CASSIERATYNEQFF,NA,TRBV28,TRBJ2-1,NA
TGTGCCAGCAGTTTTGGGGGACTAGCGGGCCATCAGTTCTTC,CASSFGGLAGHQFF,TRBD2,TRBV28,TRBJ2-1,few
TGCGCCAGCAGCCCCGAAGGGTGGGGACAGACCTACGAGCAGTACTTC,CASSPEGWGQTYEQYF,TRBD1,TRBV5-1,TRBJ2-7,NA
TGTGCCAGTAGTATCCAGGATAGCTCCTACAATGAGCAGTTCTTC,CASSIQDSSYNEQFF,NA,TRBV19,TRBJ2-1,NA
TGCAGCGTTGAAGATCGTACAGGTGTACCCTCCTCTGGGGCCAACGTCCTGACTTTC,CSVEDRTGVPSSGANVLTF,NA,TRBV29-1,TRBJ2-6,few
TGTGCCAGCAGCGTAGGAGCAGCGGGGGGCACAGATACGCAGTATTTT,CASSVGAAGGTDTQYF,TRBD2,TRBV9,TRBJ2-3,NA
TGTGCCAGCAGCCGGGGATTTAACACCGGGGAGCTGTTTTTT,CASSRGFNTGELFF,NA,TRBV11-2,TRBJ2-2,NA
TGCAGCGCGCAGGGCAGCCGTTTTGAAAAACTGTTTTTT,CSAQGSRFEKLFF,NA,TRBV29-1,TRBJ1-4,NA
TGTGCCAGCAGAAGGACAGGGGGTCCGACCTACGAGCAGTACTTC,CASRRTGGPTYEQYF,TRBD1,TRBV19,TRBJ2-7,once
TGCGCCAGCACCGTACAAGACACCGGGGAGCTGTTTTTT,CASTVQDTGELFF,NA,TRBV5-1,TRBJ2-2,NA
TGCAGCTCCGGTGGCAGGGGGGCAAGTGAGCAGTTCTTC,CSSGGRGASEQFF,NA,TRBV29-1,TRBJ2-1,NA
TGTGCCAGCAGCTTGGGCCCCGGGACAGGGCCTTCATGGGGCACTGAAGCTTTCTTT,CASSLGPGTGPSWGTEAFF,TRBD1,TRBV5-6,TRBJ1-1,NA
TGTGCCAGCAGTGGTCAACTAGCGGGCGGTTCCTACAATGAGCAGTTCTTC,CASSGQLAGGSYNEQFF,TRBD2,TRBV6-1,TRBJ2-1,NA
TGTGCCAGCAGTTTAGGGGGCTTTTTCGTGGCCCAGCATTTT,CASSLGGFFVAQHF,TRBD1,TRBV5-6,TRBJ1-5,NA
TGTGCCAGCAGCCCAGGAAGGACTAGCGGTATCTACGAGCAGTACTTC,CASSPGRTSGIYEQYF,TRBD2,TRBV14,TRBJ2-7,NA
TGTGCCAGCAGCTTAAGGGACAGCACATACCAAATCTACAATGAGCAGTTCTTC,CASSLRDSTYQIYNEQFF,TRBD1,TRBV7-6,TRBJ2-1,NA
TGTGCCAGTAGTGTCACAGGTCAACTCTACGAGCAGTACTTC,CASSVTGQLYEQYF,NA,TRBV19,TRBJ2-7,few
TGTGCCAGCAGCGCTACAGGGGGGACTATCTACGAGCAGTACTTC,CASSATGGTIYEQYF,NA,TRBV7-9,TRBJ2-7,NA
TGTGCCAGCAGCTCAAGGGGGAACACCATATATTTT,CASSSRGNTIYF,NA,TRBV7-2,TRBJ1-3,few
TGCGCCAGCAGCCCACTTTCCGGAGCCCGCGAGACCCAGTACTTC,CASSPLSGARETQYF,NA,TRBV5-1,TRBJ2-5,NA
TGTGCCACCAGCAGAGATCGGGACAGAATCTACGAGCAGTACTTC,CATSRDRDRIYEQYF,TRBD1,TRBV15,TRBJ2-7,few
TGCGCCAGCAGCCCTAGAGAGACCCAGTACTTC,CASSPRETQYF,NA,TRBV10-2,TRBJ2-5,NA
TGCGCCAGCAGCTTAGCGGGGGACACCACAGATACGCAGTATTTT,CASSLAGDTTDTQYF,TRBD2,TRBV5-1,TRBJ2-3,NA
TGTGCCATCAGTGAGCACGGACAACTCTATGGCTACACCTTC,CAISEHGQLYGYTF,NA,TRBV10-3,TRBJ1-2,NA
TGTGCCAGCAGTCCCGAGCGGGGGCCGACCTACGAGCAGTACTTC,CASSPERGPTYEQYF,TRBD2,TRBV2,TRBJ2-7,NA
TGCAGCGTTGCGGTAGGAAACACCATATATTTT,CSVAVGNTIYF,NA,TRBV29-1,TRBJ1-3,NA